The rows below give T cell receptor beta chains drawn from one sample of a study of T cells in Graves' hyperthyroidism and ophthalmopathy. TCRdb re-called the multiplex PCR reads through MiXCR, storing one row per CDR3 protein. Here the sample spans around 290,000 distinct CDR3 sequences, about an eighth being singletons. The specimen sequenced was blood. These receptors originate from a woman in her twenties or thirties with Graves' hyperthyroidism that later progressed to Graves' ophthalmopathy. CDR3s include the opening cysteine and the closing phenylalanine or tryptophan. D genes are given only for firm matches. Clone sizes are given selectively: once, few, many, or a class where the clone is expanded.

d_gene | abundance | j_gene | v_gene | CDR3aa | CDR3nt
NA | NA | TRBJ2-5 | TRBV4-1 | CASSQLEVGGEETQYF | TGCGCCAGCAGCCAGTTGGAAGTAGGGGGGGAAGAGACCCAGTACTTC
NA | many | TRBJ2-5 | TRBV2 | CASSEFQERRQETQYF | TGTGCCAGCAGTGAATTCCAAGAGCGGAGACAAGAGACCCAGTACTTC
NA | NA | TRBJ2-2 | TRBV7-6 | CASSFQPNTGELFF | TGTGCCAGCAGCTTCCAACCGAACACCGGGGAGCTGTTTTTT
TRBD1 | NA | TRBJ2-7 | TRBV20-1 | CSASMDRFGEQYF | TGCAGTGCTAGTATGGACAGGTTCGGCGAGCAGTACTTC
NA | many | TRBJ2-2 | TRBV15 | CATSRGYSDGELFF | TGTGCCACCAGCAGAGGATATAGCGACGGGGAGCTGTTTTTT
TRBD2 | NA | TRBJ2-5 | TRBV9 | CASSVAGGRGETQYF | TGTGCCAGCAGCGTAGCGGGGGGGCGCGGGGAGACCCAGTACTTC
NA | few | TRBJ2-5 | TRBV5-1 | CASSLTATQETQYF | TGCGCCAGCAGCTTAACGGCAACCCAAGAGACCCAGTACTTC
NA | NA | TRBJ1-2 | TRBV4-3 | CASSRDGQPGGYTF | TGCGCCAGCAGCCGGGACGGCCAGCCCGGTGGCTACACCTTC
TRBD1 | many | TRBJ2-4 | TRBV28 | CASSFSGQGAIIQYF | TGTGCCAGCAGTTTCTCGGGACAGGGGGCTATCATTCAGTACTTC
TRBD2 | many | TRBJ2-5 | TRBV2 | CASSVPKTSGSIMETQYF | TGTGCCAGCAGTGTCCCGAAGACTAGCGGGAGTATTATGGAGACCCAGTACTTC
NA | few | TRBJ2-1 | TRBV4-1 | CASSHILDPNEQFF | TGCGCCAGCAGCCATATACTAGACCCCAATGAGCAGTTCTTC
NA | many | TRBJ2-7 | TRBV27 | CASSLGQVSSYEQYF | TGTGCCAGCAGTTTAGGGCAGGTCAGCTCCTACGAGCAGTACTTC
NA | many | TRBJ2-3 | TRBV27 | CASSGTSTDTQYF | TGTGCCAGCAGTGGCACTAGCACAGATACGCAGTATTTT
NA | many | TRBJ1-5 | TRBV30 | CAWGGGSQPQHF | TGTGCCTGGGGGGGGGGGAGTCAGCCCCAGCATTTT
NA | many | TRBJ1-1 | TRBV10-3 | CAISSDGPEAFF | TGTGCCATCAGCTCGGACGGGCCTGAAGCTTTCTTT
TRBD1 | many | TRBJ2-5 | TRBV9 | CASSRQGIIQETQYF | TGTGCCAGCAGTAGACAGGGGATAATTCAAGAGACCCAGTACTTC
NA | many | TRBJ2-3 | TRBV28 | CASSYDSRTDTQYF | TGTGCCAGCAGTTACGACAGCCGCACAGATACGCAGTATTTT
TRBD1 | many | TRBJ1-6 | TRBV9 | CASSGTGGSPLHF | TGTGCCAGCAGCGGGACAGGGGGTTCACCCCTCCACTTT
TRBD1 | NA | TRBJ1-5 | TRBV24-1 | CATSEQGVYQPQHF | TGTGCCACCAGTGAGCAGGGGGTTTATCAGCCCCAGCATTTT
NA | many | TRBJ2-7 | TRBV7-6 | CASSSSTGARSQYF | TGTGCCAGCAGCTCCTCGACAGGCGCGAGGTCGCAGTACTTC
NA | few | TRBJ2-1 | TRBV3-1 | CASSQDWRLASGEQFF | TGTGCCAGCAGCCAAGATTGGCGGCTAGCCAGCGGTGAGCAGTTCTTC
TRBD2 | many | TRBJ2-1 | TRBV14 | CASSLNRGGEQFF | TGTGCCAGCAGCCTCAATCGGGGGGGTGAGCAGTTCTTC
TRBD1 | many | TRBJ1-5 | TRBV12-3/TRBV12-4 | CASSFQGVSNQPQHF | TGTGCCAGCAGTTTTCAGGGGGTAAGCAATCAGCCCCAGCATTTT
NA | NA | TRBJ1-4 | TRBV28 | CASSLFGGREKLFF | TGTGCCAGCAGTTTATTCGGGGGCCGTGAAAAACTGTTTTTT
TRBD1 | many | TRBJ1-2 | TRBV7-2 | CASSLGDRGRLYGYTF | TGTGCCAGCAGCTTAGGGGACAGGGGGCGCCTCTATGGCTACACCTTC
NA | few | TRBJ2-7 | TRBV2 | CASSEDYVIWQYF | TGTGCCAGCAGTGAAGACTACGTGATTTGGCAGTACTTC
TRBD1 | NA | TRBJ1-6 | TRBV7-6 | CASGPGTGGWPLHF | TGTGCCAGCGGCCCCGGGACAGGGGGTTGGCCCCTCCACTTT
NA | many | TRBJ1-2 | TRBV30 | CAWSPGTYGYTF | TGTGCCTGGAGTCCCGGGACATATGGCTACACCTTC
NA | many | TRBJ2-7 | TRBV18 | CASSPTAPYEQYF | TGTGCCAGCTCACCGACAGCCCCCTACGAGCAGTACTTC
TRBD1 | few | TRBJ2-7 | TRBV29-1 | CSVAGQGRDEQYF | TGCAGCGTCGCGGGACAGGGACGAGACGAGCAGTACTTC
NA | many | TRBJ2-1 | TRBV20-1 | CSARVSWREVGEQFF | TGCAGTGCTAGGGTGTCCTGGCGGGAAGTGGGTGAGCAGTTCTTC
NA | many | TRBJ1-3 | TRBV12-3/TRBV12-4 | CASSFDSYSGNTIYF | TGTGCCAGCAGTTTTGACAGTTACTCTGGAAACACCATATATTTT
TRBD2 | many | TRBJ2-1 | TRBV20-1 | CSARRASGIHEQFF | TGCAGTGCTAGGCGGGCTAGCGGGATCCATGAGCAGTTCTTC
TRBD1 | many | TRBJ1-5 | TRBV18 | CASSPPGGTGAYSNQPQHF | TGTGCCAGCTCACCACCGGGAGGGACAGGAGCTTATAGCAATCAGCCCCAGCATTTT
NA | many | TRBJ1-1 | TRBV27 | CASSFGLRWRDLMNTEAFF | TGTGCCAGCAGTTTCGGTCTCAGGTGGAGGGATCTGATGAACACTGAAGCTTTCTTT
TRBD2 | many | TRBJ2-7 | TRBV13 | CASSLNAWEGSEQYF | TGTGCCAGCAGCTTAAATGCGTGGGAGGGCAGCGAGCAGTACTTC
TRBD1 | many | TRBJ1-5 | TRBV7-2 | CASSMGQGRSQPQHF | TGTGCCAGCAGCATGGGACAGGGTCGGAGCCAGCCCCAGCATTTT
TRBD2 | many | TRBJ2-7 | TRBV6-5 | CASSYIAGDSYEQYF | TGTGCCAGCAGTTACATAGCGGGAGACTCCTACGAGCAGTACTTC
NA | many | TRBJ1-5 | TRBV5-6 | CASSPRGMNQPQHF | TGTGCCAGCAGCCCGCGGGGGATGAATCAGCCCCAGCATTTT
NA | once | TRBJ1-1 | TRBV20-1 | CSATFGALNTEAFF | TGCAGTGCCACTTTCGGGGCACTGAACACTGAAGCTTTCTTT
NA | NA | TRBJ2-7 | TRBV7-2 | CASSPRMFTYEQYF | TGTGCCAGCAGCCCGAGGATGTTCACCTACGAGCAGTACTTC
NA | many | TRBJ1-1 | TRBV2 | CASSGGVNTEAFF | TGTGCCAGCAGTGGGGGGGTGAACACTGAAGCTTTCTTT
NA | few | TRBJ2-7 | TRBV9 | CASSQGGEETYEQYF | TGTGCCAGCAGCCAGGGGGGGGAGGAAACCTACGAGCAGTACTTC
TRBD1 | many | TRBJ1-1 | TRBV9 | CASSERGTALNTEAFF | TGTGCCAGCAGCGAGAGAGGGACAGCTTTGAACACTGAAGCTTTCTTT
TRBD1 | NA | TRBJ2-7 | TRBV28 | CASSGRGTGGPYEQYF | TGTGCCAGCAGTGGCCGCGGGACAGGGGGACCCTACGAGCAGTACTTC
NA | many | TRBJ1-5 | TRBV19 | CASSPGVTAPQHF | TGTGCCAGTAGTCCAGGGGTAACGGCGCCCCAGCATTTT
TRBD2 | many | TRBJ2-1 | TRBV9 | CASSATDGGLAIDNEQFF | TGTGCCAGCAGCGCTACCGATGGGGGACTAGCGATAGACAATGAGCAGTTCTTC
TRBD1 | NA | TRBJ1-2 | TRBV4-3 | CASSQDWEGAGGYTF | TGCGCCAGCAGCCAAGATTGGGAGGGGGCGGGCGGCTACACCTTC
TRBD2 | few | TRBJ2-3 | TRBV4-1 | CTSSQDQLAADTQYF | TGCACCAGCAGCCAAGATCAACTAGCGGCAGATACGCAGTATTTT
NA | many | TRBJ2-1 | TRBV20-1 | CSAQDRDSYNEQFF | TGCAGTGCTCAAGATAGGGACTCCTACAATGAGCAGTTCTTC
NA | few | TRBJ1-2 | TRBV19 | CASSPPEHTYGYTF | TGTGCCAGTAGCCCCCCGGAGCACACCTATGGCTACACCTTC
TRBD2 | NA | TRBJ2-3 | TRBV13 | CASRPAGGNTQYF | TGTGCCAGCAGACCAGCGGGAGGGAATACGCAGTATTTT
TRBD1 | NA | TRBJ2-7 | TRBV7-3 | CASSSPPTPGQGKYEQYF | TGTGCCAGCAGCTCCCCCCCTACTCCGGGACAGGGGAAGTACGAGCAGTACTTC
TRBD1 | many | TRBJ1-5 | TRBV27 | CASRMTGVNQPQHF | TGTGCCAGCAGGATGACAGGGGTCAATCAGCCCCAGCATTTT
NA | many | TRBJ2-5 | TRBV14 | CASSQVWPGTQYF | TGTGCCAGCAGCCAAGTCTGGCCGGGGACCCAGTACTTC
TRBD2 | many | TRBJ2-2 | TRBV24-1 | CATSDPYGAGGSSTGELFF | TGTGCCACCAGTGATCCCTACGGAGCGGGAGGTTCGAGCACCGGGGAGCTGTTTTTT
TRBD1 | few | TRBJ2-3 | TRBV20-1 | CSARSNPGQGGSTDTQYF | TGCAGTGCTAGATCCAACCCGGGACAGGGAGGAAGCACAGATACGCAGTATTTT
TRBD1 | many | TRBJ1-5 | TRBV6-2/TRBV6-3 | CASSLDRERNQPQHF | TGTGCCAGCAGCCTGGACAGGGAAAGGAATCAGCCCCAGCATTTT